The source of this TCR beta chain is a study of CD8+CD57+ T cells in acquired aplastic anemia (dated by TCRdb to the late 2010s). As for the study more broadly: On average, sorted CD4+ and CD8+ cells yielded about 3 ug of extracted DNA, with a range of roughly 0.18 to 27.4 ug. An average of about 10 million reads for CD4+ cells and around 11 million reads for CD8+ cells was obtained from healthy donor samples.

V is cut back by 5 bases and J by 11 bases, with 17 bases in the junction unmatched. As encoded in the germline V gene, CDR1 is ENHRY while CDR2 is SYGVKD. The CDR3 has 16 amino acids, counting the end cysteine and phenylalanine. Only CDR3 DNA is held: 48 bases, read in frame from base 1. General conclusions and limits of the study: Although roughly 29 CD8+ CDR3 sequences were shared by patients and controls, these sequences appeared highly expressed in patients and within the immunodominant clones of patients. No significant difference in CD8+ Simpson's diversity was found between patients and healthy controls (P=0.060).

Genomic DNA was used as template for profiling of TCR beta VDJ combinations and CDR3 sequences. TCR repertoire sequencing was run on an Illumina HiSeq 2000. In the paper's pipeline: Repertoire assessment relied on Simpson's diversity index, CDR3 size and DJ length profiles, and TRBV/TRBJ rearrangement plots. The immunodominant clone was defined as the most abundant DNA sequence in deep sequencing data. CDR3 amino acid sequences were screened for sharing across subjects and were compared with published repertoires and the VDJdb database. TCRdb applied fastp at Q25 and MiXCR to the public reads, then kept only in-frame beta chains. One record per CDR3 amino acid sequence lists the most common genes and DNA. The V and J calls shown here were made by TCRdb, not taken from the authors' results. Here the sample has approximately 380,000 distinct CDR3 sequences; around 72% occur a single time. Of the sample, approximately 3.8% falls within the top ten clones.

TCR repertoires of sorted CD4+ and CD8+ blood T cells from severe aplastic anemia patients and healthy subjects were deep-sequenced in the study. Ficoll-Paque density gradient centrifugation was used to isolate peripheral blood mononuclear cells. Before DNA was extracted, CD4+ and CD8+ T cells were sorted using either FACS or magnetic beads. To note about this clonotype: It lacks a known antigen. Qualities for individual bases were not recorded, and no much larger clone is one base off.

The chain links TRBV10-3 with TRBJ2-1; 8 central nucleotides agree with TRBD2. This clonotype originated in a human donor in good health, serving as a control. Sequenced sample: sorted CD4+, CD8+, or CD8+CD57+ T cells (not recorded which) from PBMCs. The CDR3 protein: CAISRAGAGGPPQQFF. The nucleotide sequence reads TGTGCCATCAGTCGCGCCGGCGCGGGGGGCCCGCCCCAGCAGTTCTTC.